This T cell receptor beta chain was profiled in a study of shared clonotypes between healthy human individuals. Study observations and caveats: Some clonotypes were shared by all four sorted-subset donors, while others were not shared. The non-shared ones had lower generation probabilities than the shared ones. Approximately 4.9% of naive CD4 clonotypes were shared across a handful of donors. What naive subsets generally showed was a larger estimated richness than memory subsets showed.

Germline CDR1 SEHNR, CDR2 FQNEAQ (reference sequence). V shed 6 bases and J shed 1 base, with 16 bases lying between them. The CDR3 runs 15 residues. Running of the assay took place at deep level. Measured with immunoSEQ multiplex PCR; TCRdb has only the in-frame clones, and not every one. The table lists about 1.5 million clones, roughly 96% of them singletons. Regarding this clone: What it recognizes is unknown.

The TCR was taken from a man aged 25-40 years in good health. Sequencing used naive CD4+ T cells sorted from blood. Subset denoted: CD45RA+ positively selected. The chain combines TRBV7-9 with TRBJ2-7, with TRBD1 as a possible D gene (7 bases). The CDR3 sequence is CASRGGTETSYEQYF. The CDR3, as DNA: TGTGCCAGCAGAGGAGGGACAGAAACATCCTACGAGCAGTACTTC. The full variable domain, completed using reference TRBV7-9 and TRBJ2-7, is DTGVSQNPRHKITKRGQNVTFRCDPISEHNRLYWYRQTLGQGPEFLTYFQNEAQLEKSRLLSDRFSAERPKGSFSTLEIQRTEQGDSAMYLCASRGGTETSYEQYFGPGTRLTVT.